These 25 T cell receptor beta chains were all obtained from the same sample, sequenced in a study of human T cells and chemical hapten exposure. Each CDR3 protein gets one entry after TCRdb re-called the RACE reads with MiXCR. Of 90,000 to 110,000 distinct CDR3 sequences in the sample, 9% to 9.5% are singletons; the top ten hold 3.1%. The time point here: patch test 2, 6 weeks after DPC sensitization. Noted treatment: therapeutic diphenylcyclopropenone sensitization with weekly scalp DPC. Specimen: whole blood, collected in connection with sensitization to the hapten diphenylcyclopropenone (DPC). The receptors stem from a woman aged 40 to 49 with alopecia areata. Some clones in this sample may be carry-over from other donors' samples.

This clonotype was seen ten or more times. This chain joins TRBV7-9 and TRBJ1-1; 7 nucleotides match TRBD1. The germline V gene has CDR1 SEHNR and CDR2 FQNEAQ (reference sequence). V lost 5 bases, J lost 7 bases, and 4 bases stayed unmatched. This CDR3 spans 12 amino acids. This CDR3 reads CASSRGQLEAFF. CDR3 coding DNA: TGTGCCAGCAGCAGGGGACAGCTTGAAGCTTTCTTT.

This clonotype has a count of ten or more. The chain uses TRBV20-1 and TRBJ2-7, with TRBD1 matching over 9 bases. Germline V lookup: CDR1 DFQATT, CDR2 SNEGSKA (reference sequence). The J segment lost 0 bases and the V segment lost 5 bases, leaving 5 bases of the junction unmatched. CDR3 length: 14 residues. The CDR3 loop is CSASGTGSSYEQYF. In nucleotides, the CDR3 is TGCAGTGCTTCCGGGACAGGGAGCTCCTACGAGCAGTACTTC.

This clonotype was counted ten times or more. The chain has TRBV5-5 and TRBJ2-2; tentative D call: TRBD1 (7 bases). Germline-derived CDR1 and CDR2 are SGHKS and YYEKEE (reference sequence). The CDR3 is made up of 16 amino acids. Trimming took 4 bases from V and 5 from J, leaving 18 bases between them. Written as DNA, the CDR3 is TGTGCCAGCAGCAGAGAGGGGGCGGGATGGACCGGGGAGCTGTTTTTT. Residues: CASSREGAGWTGELFF.

This clonotype appeared a few times. The V and J genes are TRBV24-1 and TRBJ2-7; TRBD2 might be the D (6 bases). Germline CDR1 is KGHDR and CDR2 is SFDVKD. Trimming shortened V by 9 bases and J by 6 bases, and 14 bases separated the two germline ends. The CDR3 sequence is 12 residues long. CDR3 sequence: CATGTPTSEQYF. In DNA, the CDR3 is TGTGCCACCGGGACTCCGACGAGCGAGCAGTACTTC.

V gene TRBV6-1 combines with J gene TRBJ2-3; TRBD1 might be the D (5 bases). CDR3 length: 16 residues. V was shortened by 7 bases and J by 6 bases, with 23 bases between the two germline ends. Germline lookup yields CDR1 MNHNS and CDR2 SASEGT. This chain's CDR3 is CASKDHRARAGDTQYF. As DNA, the CDR3 is TGTGCCAGCAAAGACCATAGGGCCCGAGCAGGGGATACGCAGTATTTT.

This clonotype was found many times. This chain connects TRBV30 to TRBJ2-1; 12 bases match TRBD1. This CDR3 is 17 amino acids long. Germline CDR1 GTSNPN, CDR2 SVGIG (reference sequence). V lost 2 bases to trimming and J lost 5 bases; unmatched junction nucleotides: 10. In DNA form, the CDR3 reads TGTGCCTGGAGTACGGGACAGGGGGCGCAGACCAACAATGAGCAGTTCTTC. Amino acid sequence: CAWSTGQGAQTNNEQFF.

Ten or more counts support this clonotype. This chain connects TRBV20-1 to TRBJ2-3, with TRBD2 identical over 9 bases. The V gene end was trimmed by 3 bases and the J gene end by 2 bases; junction bases not matched to a gene: 3. This CDR3 spans 14 amino acids. The germline gives CDR1 DFQATT, CDR2 SNEGSKA (reference sequence). The chain's CDR3 is CSARTSGTTDTQYF. The CDR3 region has the DNA TGCAGTGCTAGGACTAGCGGCACCACAGATACGCAGTATTTT.

The chain employs TRBV4-3 and TRBJ2-1; D is uncertain. This CDR3 is 17 amino acids long. CDR1 is LGHNA, CDR2 YSLEER, per germline. Trimming pared 0 bases from V and 3 bases from J, leaving 15 bases between. The CDR3 DNA follows: TGCGCCAGCAGCCAAGATGTAGTGGGCCTGTTCTACAATGAGCAGTTCTTC. As protein: CASSQDVVGLFYNEQFF.

This clonotype was detected only a few times. This chain uses TRBV5-1 with TRBJ2-1, with D perhaps TRBD1 or TRBD2 (5 bases each). CDR3 length: 16 amino acids. The ends were cut back, 0 bases at V and 2 bases at J, with 12 bases in the middle. CDR1 SGHRS and CDR2 YFSETQ come from the germline V gene. The CDR3 protein is CASSLVAGTPYNEQFF. DNA for the CDR3: TGCGCCAGCAGCTTGGTGGCAGGGACCCCCTACAATGAGCAGTTCTTC.

This clonotype was observed a handful of times. The V and J genes are TRBV2 and TRBJ1-1, with D possibly TRBD1 on 6 matching bases. Trimming cost V 6 bases and J 0 bases, with 14 bases left between them. Germline V gene lookup returns CDR1 SNHLY and CDR2 FYNNEI. CDR3 length: 15 residues. As DNA, the CDR3 is TGTGCCAGCAGCGCCAGGACAGCGATGAACACTGAAGCTTTCTTT. Amino acid sequence: CASSARTAMNTEAFF.

The chain combines TRBV15 with TRBJ2-3; 7 bases align to TRBD1. Unmatched junction bases numbered 11, after V lost 0 bases and J lost 5 bases. Looked up from germline, CDR1 is LNHNV and CDR2 is YYDKDF (reference sequence). The CDR3 sequence is 17 residues long. CDR3 sequence: CATSRDRAKGAGDTQYF. CDR3 sequence (DNA): TGTGCCACCAGCAGAGATCGGGCCAAGGGGGCGGGAGATACGCAGTATTTT.

The genes are TRBV5-1 and TRBJ2-1; 7 bases match TRBD1. Germline lookup yields CDR1 SGHRS and CDR2 YFSETQ. Trimming removed 0 bases from V and 3 bases from J; junction bases left unmatched: 3. The CDR3 consists of 15 residues. The CDR3 sequence is CASSLGGTDYNEQFF. CDR3 DNA: TGCGCCAGCAGCTTGGGGGGGACAGACTACAATGAGCAGTTCTTC.

The chain links TRBV28 to TRBJ1-2; 8 nucleotides match TRBD1. The V gene's germline CDR1 is MDHEN and CDR2 SYDVKM. The CDR3 spans 13 residues. V gave up 6 bases and J gave up 8 bases; unmatched junction bases: 8. The CDR3 DNA follows: TGTGCCAGCAGCCTTCAGGGGGCGAAAGGCTACACCTTC. Residues: CASSLQGAKGYTF.

Concerning this clonotype itself: Mismatch with germline at one junction end may stem from a read error. This rearrangement joins TRBV28 to TRBJ1-1, with a possible D match to TRBD1 (5 bases). Per germline, CDR1 MDHEN and CDR2 SYDVKM. The CDR3 is 13 residues long. CDR3 bases: TGTGCCAGCAGTTTACCCGGGGGAAGTGAAGTTTTCTTT. Encoded protein: CASSLPGGSEVFF.

The chain employs TRBV7-6 and TRBJ2-1; D is uncertain. Trimming stripped 5 bases from V and 9 bases from J, with 8 bases between. The CDR3 spans 11 residues. CDR1 SGHVS and CDR2 FNYEAQ come from the germline V gene. The chain's CDR3 is CASSLMGEQFF. CDR3 DNA: TGTGCCAGCAGCCTCATGGGTGAGCAGTTCTTC. The full variable domain, in which reference TRBV7-6 and TRBJ2-1 provide the parts outside the CDR3, is GAGVSQSPRYKVTKRGQDVALRCDPISGHVSLYWYRQALGQGPEFLTYFNYEAQQDKSGLPNDRFSAERPEGSISTLTIQRTEQRDSAMYRCASSLMGEQFFGPGTRLTVL.

This clonotype was found a few times. Because the CDR3's place on the DNA is in doubt, the DNA is left out and the CDR3 is given as listed by TCRdb. This rearrangement joins TRBV5-6 to TRBJ2-2; the listed D gene, TRBD1, was not tested against the DNA. The CDR3 is 15 residues long, counting both termini. Germline CDR1 and CDR2: SGHDT and YYEEEE. CDR3 region: CASSFGQGASGSCFF.

This chain links TRBV5-3 with TRBJ1-5; maybe TRBD1 (5 bases). TRBV5-3 falls under the ORF class, with uncertain function. V lost 5 bases to trimming and J lost 5 bases, with 17 bases between them. The CDR3 has 15 amino acids. CDR3 sequence: CARSSTRMGDQPQHF. The CDR3 nucleotides are TGTGCCAGAAGTTCTACAAGAATGGGGGATCAGCCCCAGCATTTT.

The chain employs TRBV6-2 or TRBV6-3 and TRBJ2-2; D might be TRBD1 (5 bases). The CDR3 sequence is 14 residues long. V was clipped by 4 bases and J by 5 bases, with 11 bases between them. Germline lookup yields CDR1 MNHEY and CDR2 SVGEGT. The CDR3 loop is CASSFGRVTGELFF. CDR3 DNA sequence: TGTGCCAGCAGTTTTGGCAGGGTTACCGGGGAGCTGTTTTTT.

The chain employs TRBV6-5 and TRBJ1-2, with 7 bases identical to TRBD1. The CDR3 extends over 13 amino acids. The germline CDR1 and CDR2 sequences are MNHEY and SVGAGI. V shed 7 bases and J 2 bases; nucleotides not matched to a gene: 4. The CDR3 bases are TGTGCCAGCACCTTGGACAGGAACTATGGCTACACCTTC. It translates to CASTLDRNYGYTF.

Ten or more counts support this clonotype. Here the CDR3 reads CASSLAGLAGATDTQYF. The CDR3 nucleotides read TGTGCCAGCAGCCTCGCGGGACTAGCGGGGGCCACAGATACGCAGTATTTT. The chain carries TRBV7-2 and TRBJ2-3; 14 positions agree with TRBD2. The CDR3 sequence is 17 residues long. The germline CDR1 and CDR2 sequences are SGHTA and FQGNSA. V dropped 5 bases and J dropped 2; count of bases not matched to a gene: 6.

This clonotype was seen only a few times. The gene calls are TRBV12-5 and TRBJ1-2, with D tentatively TRBD1 (5 bases). Germline CDR1 LGHNT, CDR2 FRNRAP. Trimming removed 6 bases from V and 4 bases from J, with 12 bases in between. The CDR3 is 13 amino acids. Written as DNA, the CDR3 is TGTGCTAGTGGACCAGGGCTACGCTATGGCTACACCTTC. This encodes CASGPGLRYGYTF.

This sequence joins TRBV18 and TRBJ2-2; D unresolved. CDR1 KGHSH and CDR2 LQKENI come from the germline V gene. With 8 bases removed from V and 0 bases from J, the gap between germline ends came to 7 bases. This CDR3 has 13 amino acids. This CDR3 is CASQATNTGELFF. CDR3 DNA sequence: TGTGCCAGCCAGGCAACGAACACCGGGGAGCTGTTTTTT.

This clonotype came up many times. CDR3 region: CASSQDRGEPYNEQFF. CDR3 bases: TGTGCCAGCAGCCAAGATAGGGGCGAACCCTACAATGAGCAGTTCTTC. The chain joins TRBV3-1 to TRBJ2-1; possible D gene TRBD1, 5 bases. Germline CDR1 LGHDT, CDR2 YNNKEL (reference sequence). Trimming removed 0 bases at V and 2 bases at J, with 11 bases between. The CDR3 length is 16 residues.

The rearrangement joins TRBV15 to TRBJ2-3; TRBD2 might be the D (7 bases). The CDR3 length is 14 residues. Germline values: CDR1 LNHNV, CDR2 YYDKDF (reference sequence). The V end lost 1 base, the J end lost 10 bases, and 15 bases lay between the germline ends. The CDR3 DNA follows: TGTGCCACCAGCAGAGCGGGGGGCCCCGGTCCGCAGTATTTT. This encodes CATSRAGGPGPQYF.

This clonotype was recorded at least ten times. This chain links TRBV11-2 with TRBJ2-2; 8 bases match TRBD2. Germline V gene lookup returns CDR1 SGHAT and CDR2 FQNNGV. This CDR3 is 15 amino acids long. With V trimmed by 4 bases and J by 7 bases, 8 bases remained unmatched. In nucleotides, the CDR3 is TGTGCCAGCAGCTCCCGGGGGGGCCGTGACGGGGAGCTGTTTTTT. Translation gives CASSSRGGRDGELFF.